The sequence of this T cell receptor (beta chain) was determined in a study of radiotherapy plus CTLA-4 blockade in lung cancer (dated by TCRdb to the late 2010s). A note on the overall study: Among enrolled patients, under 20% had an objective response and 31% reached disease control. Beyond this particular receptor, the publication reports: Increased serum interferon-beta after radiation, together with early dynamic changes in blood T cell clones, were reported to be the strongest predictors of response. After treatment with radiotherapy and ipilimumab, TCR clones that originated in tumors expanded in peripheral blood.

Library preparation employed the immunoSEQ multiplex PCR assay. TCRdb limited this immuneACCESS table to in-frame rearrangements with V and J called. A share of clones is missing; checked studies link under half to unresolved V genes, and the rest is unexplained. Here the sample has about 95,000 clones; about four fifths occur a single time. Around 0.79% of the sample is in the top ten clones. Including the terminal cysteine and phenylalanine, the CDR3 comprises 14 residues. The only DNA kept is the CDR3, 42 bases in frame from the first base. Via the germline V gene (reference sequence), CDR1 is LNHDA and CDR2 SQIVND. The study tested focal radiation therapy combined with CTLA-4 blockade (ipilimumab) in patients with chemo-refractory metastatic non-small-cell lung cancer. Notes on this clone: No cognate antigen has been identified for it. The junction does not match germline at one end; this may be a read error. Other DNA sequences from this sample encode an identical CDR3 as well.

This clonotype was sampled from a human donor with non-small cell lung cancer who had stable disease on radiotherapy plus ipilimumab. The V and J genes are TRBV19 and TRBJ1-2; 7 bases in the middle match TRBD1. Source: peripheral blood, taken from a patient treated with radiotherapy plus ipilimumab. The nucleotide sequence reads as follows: TGCGCCAGTAGTACCGGGACAGCTTTCTATGGCTACACCTTC. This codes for CASSTGTAFYGYTF. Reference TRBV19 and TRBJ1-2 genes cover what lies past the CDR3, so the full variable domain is DGGITQSPKYLFRKEGQNVTLSCEQNLNHDAMYWYRQDPGQGLRLIYYSQIVNDFQKGDIAEGYSVSREKKESFPLTVTSAQKNPTAFYLCASSTGTAFYGYTFGSGTRLTVV.